The source of this T cell receptor (beta chain) is a study of monozygotic twins with inflammatory bowel disease. Notes on the study in general: Patient-to-patient differences in immunosuppressive treatment may have added variability to the repertoires. Especially with disease activity, IBD patients shared fewer clonotypes with others than healthy twins did. The analysis did not separate different T cell subtypes. IBD patients showed reduced TCRbeta diversity (inverse Simpson) versus healthy co-twins.

As for this clonotype: Its antigen remains unknown.

TCRdb re-called the 5' RACE reads and catalogs CDR3 proteins one per entry, DNA excluded. Recorded for this sample: approximately 400,000 distinct CDR3 sequences. CDR3 length: 13 amino acids. The sample comprised blood. The TCR was taken from a human donor with ulcerative colitis or Crohn's disease, or a healthy co-twin of an affected twin (not recorded which). The rearrangement joins TRBV12-3 or TRBV12-4 to TRBJ2-1; TCRdb gives TRBD2 as the D gene, but with no DNA this cannot be confirmed. The CDR3 here is CASRRGEYNEQFF.